The 11 T cell receptor beta chains below all came from one sample that was sequenced in a study of T cell changes during pregnancy in multiple sclerosis. Some clones are missing from TCRdb's copy, which holds only in-frame ones; the method was immunoSEQ multiplex PCR. The sample contains about 42,000 clones, approximately 92% of which appear only once. Source: CD4+ T cells from peripheral blood mononuclear cells, taken after pregnancy. The receptor source for this set is a female donor in good health, enrolled as a control in a pregnancy study.

The chain couples TRBV19 to TRBJ1-5; tentatively, D is TRBD1 (6 bases). The ends were cut back, 4 bases at V and 7 bases at J, with 17 bases in the middle. The CDR3 runs 15 residues. The germline V gene has CDR1 LNHDA and CDR2 SQIVND (reference sequence). CDR3 nucleotide sequence: TGTGCCAGTAGTACACAGGGAGACCTGGGCCAGCCCCAGCATTTT. It codes for CASSTQGDLGQPQHF.

This chain links TRBV23-1 with TRBJ2-3; weak D call: TRBD2 (6 bases). Being an ORF, TRBV23-1 has a function that is uncertain. This CDR3 contains 16 residues. V was shortened by 1 base and J by 3 bases, with 14 bases between the two germline ends. The chain's CDR3 is CASSQYSGLLTDTQYF. CDR3 DNA sequence: TGCGCCAGCAGTCAATATAGCGGCTTACTGACAGATACGCAGTATTTT.

The CDR3 region is CSALGATDSSYEQYF. For the CDR3, the DNA is TGCAGCGCGCTGGGGGCCACGGATAGCTCCTACGAGCAGTACTTC. The chain combines TRBV29-1 with TRBJ2-7; a possible D gene is TRBD1 (6 bases). There are 15 residues in the CDR3. Trimming cost V 7 bases and J 0 bases, with 19 bases left between them. Germline CDR1 SQVTM, CDR2 ANQGSEA.

The CDR3 DNA sequence: TGTGCCAGCAGCGGGGGACTAGCGGGAGATTACAATGAGCAGTTCTTC. It yields the protein CASSGGLAGDYNEQFF. V usage is TRBV5-6 and J usage is TRBJ2-1; 14 bases fit TRBD2. The CDR3 is 16 amino acids. With V trimmed by 4 bases and J by 4 bases, 4 bases remained unmatched. Germline CDR1 SGHDT, CDR2 YYEEEE.

About this clone itself: One end of the junction fails to match germline, which may point to a read error. The rearrangement uses TRBV6-1 and TRBJ1-5, with D maybe TRBD1 (5 bases). Germline values: CDR1 MNHNS, CDR2 SASEGT. The CDR3 has 14 residues. The CDR3 loop is CASSEYQGWVPAEF. DNA of the CDR3: TGTGCCAGCAGTGAATACCAGGGATGGGTACCCGCCGAATTT.

V and J are TRBV6-1 and TRBJ2-7, with 10 bases aligning to TRBD1. V trimming: 7 bases; J trimming: 4 bases; junction bases outside the gene matches: 7. Per germline, CDR1 MNHNS and CDR2 SASEGT. The length of the CDR3 is 14 residues. The CDR3 is CASTQTGGSYEQYF. DNA of the CDR3: TGTGCCAGCACTCAGACAGGGGGCTCGTACGAGCAGTACTTC.

The chain is built from TRBV6-5 and TRBJ1-2; 9 bases fit TRBD1. With V trimmed by 7 bases and J by 6 bases, 12 bases remained unmatched. The CDR3 is 15 residues long. Germline V CDR1 and CDR2: MNHEY, SVGAGI. CDR3 coding DNA: TGTGCCAGCACCCCGGGACAGGGCATTCTCAATGGCTACACCTTC. Its protein is CASTPGQGILNGYTF.

The chain employs TRBV6-1 and TRBJ1-5, with 7 nucleotides matching TRBD1. This CDR3 contains 18 residues. The V and J ends lost 4 bases and 0 bases, in that order; junction bases with no gene match: 12. Per the germline V gene, CDR1 is MNHNS and CDR2 is SASEGT. The CDR3 nucleotides are TGTGCCAGCAGTGCCGGGACAGCCCTTGTTCGTAGCAATCAGCCCCAGCATTTT. Residues: CASSAGTALVRSNQPQHF.

This clone was recorded only once. V is TRBV6-1 and J is TRBJ2-7; a weak D match, TRBD1 (5 bases). Trimming pared 0 bases from V and 4 bases from J, leaving 22 bases between. The CDR3 has 18 amino acids. CDR1 is MNHNS, CDR2 SASEGT, per germline. CDR3 bases: TGTGCCAGCAGTGAAGCACTTTCAGGGCCCTCGCAGTCGTACGAGCAGTACTTC. The encoded protein is CASSEALSGPSQSYEQYF.

The gene calls are TRBV10-3 and TRBJ2-2; 10 nucleotides agree with TRBD1. The germline CDR1 and CDR2 sequences are ENHRY and SYGVKD. The CDR3 is 15 residues long. Trimming took 5 bases from V and 3 from J; bases not matched to a gene: 3. CDR3 residues: CAISSGTGDTGELFF. The CDR3, as DNA: TGTGCCATCAGTTCCGGGACAGGGGACACCGGGGAGCTGTTTTTT.

The rearrangement links TRBV29-1 to TRBJ1-1; D not resolved. Trimming cost V 7 bases and J 4 bases, with 10 bases left between them. CDR3 length: 11 amino acids. From germline, CDR1 is SQVTM and CDR2 ANQGSEA. CDR3 nucleotides: TGCAGCGGAGACACCGCCACTGAAGCTTTCTTT. Its protein product is CSGDTATEAFF. Combining the CDR3 with reference TRBV29-1 and TRBJ1-1 gives the whole variable domain SAVISQKPSRDICQRGTSLTIQCQVDSQVTMMFWYRQQPGQSLTLIATANQGSEATYESGFVIDKFPISRPNLTFSTLTVSNMSPEDSSIYLCSGDTATEAFFGQGTRLTVV.